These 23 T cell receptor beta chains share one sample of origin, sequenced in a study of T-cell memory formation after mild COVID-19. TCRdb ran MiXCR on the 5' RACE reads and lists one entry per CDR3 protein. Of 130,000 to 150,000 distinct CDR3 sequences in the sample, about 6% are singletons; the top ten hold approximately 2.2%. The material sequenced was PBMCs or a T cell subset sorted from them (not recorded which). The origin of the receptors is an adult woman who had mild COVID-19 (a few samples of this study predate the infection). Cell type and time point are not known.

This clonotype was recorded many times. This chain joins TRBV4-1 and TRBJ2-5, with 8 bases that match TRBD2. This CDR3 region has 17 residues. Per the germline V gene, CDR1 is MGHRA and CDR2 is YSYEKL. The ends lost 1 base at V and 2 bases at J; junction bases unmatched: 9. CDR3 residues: CASSQGGASGPQETQYF. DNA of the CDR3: TGCGCCAGCAGCCAAGGAGGGGCTAGCGGGCCTCAAGAGACCCAGTACTTC.

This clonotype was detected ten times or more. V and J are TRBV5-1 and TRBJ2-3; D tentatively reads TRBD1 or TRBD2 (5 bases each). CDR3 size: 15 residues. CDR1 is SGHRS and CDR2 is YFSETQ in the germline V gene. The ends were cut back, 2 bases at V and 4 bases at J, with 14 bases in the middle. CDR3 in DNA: TGCGCCAGCAGCTTTCAGAGGGGATCCTCAGATACGCAGTATTTT. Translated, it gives CASSFQRGSSDTQYF.

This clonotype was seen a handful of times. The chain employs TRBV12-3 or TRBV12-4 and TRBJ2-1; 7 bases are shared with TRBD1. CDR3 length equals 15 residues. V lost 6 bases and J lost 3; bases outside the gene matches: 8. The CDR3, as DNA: TGTGCCAGCAGACTCCCGACAGGGAACTACAATGAGCAGTTCTTC. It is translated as CASRLPTGNYNEQFF.

CDR3 sequence reads: CASSPSGGTYEQYF. For the CDR3, the DNA is TGTGCCAGCTCACCCTCGGGGGGAACCTACGAGCAGTACTTC. The chain recombines TRBV18 with TRBJ2-7, with 7 bases lining up with TRBD2. The germline gives CDR1 KGHSH, CDR2 LQKENI. V dropped 3 bases and J dropped 2; count of bases not matched to a gene: 4. The CDR3 runs to 14 residues. Based on the CDR3 plus reference TRBV18 and TRBJ2-7, the full variable domain is NAGVMQNPRHLVRRRGQEARLRCSPMKGHSHVYWYRQLPEEGLKFMVYLQKENIIDESGMPKERFSAEFPKEGPSILRIQQVVRGDSAAYFCASSPSGGTYEQYFGPGTRLTVT.

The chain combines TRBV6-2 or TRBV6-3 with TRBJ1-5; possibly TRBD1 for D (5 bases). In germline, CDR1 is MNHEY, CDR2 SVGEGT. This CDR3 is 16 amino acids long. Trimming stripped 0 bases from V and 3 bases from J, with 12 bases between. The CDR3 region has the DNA TGTGCCAGCAGTTACTCGGGGGGACTGATCAATCAGCCCCAGCATTTT. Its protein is CASSYSGGLINQPQHF.

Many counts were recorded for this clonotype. Here the CDR3 DNA reads TGCGCCAGCAGCCCGACTAGCGGGGGGTACAATGAGCAGTTCTTC. Protein product: CASSPTSGGYNEQFF. The chain has TRBV5-1 and TRBJ2-1, with 13 bases matching TRBD2. V shed 4 bases, J shed 4 bases, and the junction held 2 bases outside the gene matches. This CDR3 contains 15 residues. Germline-derived CDR1 and CDR2 are SGHRS and YFSETQ.

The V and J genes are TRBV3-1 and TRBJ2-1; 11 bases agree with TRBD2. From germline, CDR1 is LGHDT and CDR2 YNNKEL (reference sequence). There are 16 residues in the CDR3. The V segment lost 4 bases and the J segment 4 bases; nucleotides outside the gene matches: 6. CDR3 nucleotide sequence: TGTGCCAGCAGCCCTGGCGGGACTAGCGGATACAATGAGCAGTTCTTC. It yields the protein CASSPGGTSGYNEQFF.

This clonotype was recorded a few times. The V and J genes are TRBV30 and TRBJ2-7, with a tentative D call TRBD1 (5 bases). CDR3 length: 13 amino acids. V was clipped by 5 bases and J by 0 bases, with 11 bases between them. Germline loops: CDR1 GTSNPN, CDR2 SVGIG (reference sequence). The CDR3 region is CAWEGHRSYEQYF. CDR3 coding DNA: TGTGCCTGGGAAGGACACCGCTCCTACGAGCAGTACTTC.

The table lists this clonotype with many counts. DNA for the CDR3: TGTGCCAGCAGCCAAGATCGGGGGAGTACAGATACGCAGTATTTT. The encoded protein is CASSQDRGSTDTQYF. The genes are TRBV4-2 and TRBJ2-3; tentative D call: TRBD2 (6 bases). Germline V gene sequence: CDR1 LGHNA, CDR2 YNFKEQ. Trimming took 0 bases from V and 3 from J, leaving 10 bases between them. This CDR3 has 15 residues.

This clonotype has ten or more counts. This CDR3 is CASSSPAGGITGELFF. For the CDR3, the DNA is TGTGCCAGCAGCTCTCCAGCGGGAGGAATCACCGGGGAGCTGTTTTTT. V gene TRBV7-3 combines with J gene TRBJ2-2, with 9 nucleotides matching TRBD2. With 4 bases clipped from V and 4 bases from J, the junction kept 7 bases outside the gene matches. The germline V gene has CDR1 SGHTA and CDR2 FQGTGA. This CDR3 spans 16 amino acids.

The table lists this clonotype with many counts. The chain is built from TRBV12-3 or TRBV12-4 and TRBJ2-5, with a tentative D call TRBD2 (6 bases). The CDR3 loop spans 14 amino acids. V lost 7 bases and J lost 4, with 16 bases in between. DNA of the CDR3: TGTGCCAGCATCTTAGGAGGGAGCAGAGAGACCCAGTACTTC. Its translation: CASILGGSRETQYF.

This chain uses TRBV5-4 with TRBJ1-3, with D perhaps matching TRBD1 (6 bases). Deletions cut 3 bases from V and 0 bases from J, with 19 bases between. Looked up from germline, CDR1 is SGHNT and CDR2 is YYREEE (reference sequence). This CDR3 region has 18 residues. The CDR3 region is CASSSRKTGLYSGNTIYF. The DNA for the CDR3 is TGTGCCAGCAGCTCCCGAAAAACAGGGCTCTACTCTGGAAACACCATATATTTT.

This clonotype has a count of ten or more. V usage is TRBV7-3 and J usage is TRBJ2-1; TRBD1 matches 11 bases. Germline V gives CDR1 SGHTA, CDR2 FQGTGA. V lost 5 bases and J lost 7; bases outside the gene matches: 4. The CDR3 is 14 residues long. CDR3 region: CASSRTGGRNEQFF. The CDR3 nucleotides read TGTGCCAGCAGCCGGACAGGGGGCCGGAATGAGCAGTTCTTC.

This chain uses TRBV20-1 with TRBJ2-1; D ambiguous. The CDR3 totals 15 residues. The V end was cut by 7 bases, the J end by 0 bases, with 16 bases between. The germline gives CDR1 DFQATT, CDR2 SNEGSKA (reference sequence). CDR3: CSERNFLGSYNEQFF. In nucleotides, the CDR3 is TGCAGTGAAAGGAATTTTTTAGGCTCCTACAATGAGCAGTTCTTC.

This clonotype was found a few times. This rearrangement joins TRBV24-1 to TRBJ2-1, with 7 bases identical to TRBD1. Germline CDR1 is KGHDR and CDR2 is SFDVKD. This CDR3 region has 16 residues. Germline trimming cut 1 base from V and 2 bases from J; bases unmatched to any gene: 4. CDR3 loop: CATSDLSGGPYNEQFF. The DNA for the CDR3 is TGTGCCACCAGTGATTTATCAGGGGGACCCTACAATGAGCAGTTCTTC.

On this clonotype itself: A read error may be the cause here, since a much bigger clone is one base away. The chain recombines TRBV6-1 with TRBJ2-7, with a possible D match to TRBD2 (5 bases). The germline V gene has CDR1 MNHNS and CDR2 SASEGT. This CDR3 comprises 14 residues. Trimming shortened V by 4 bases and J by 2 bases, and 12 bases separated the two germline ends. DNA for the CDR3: TGTGCCAGCAGTGTCGACTATAGAACCTACGAGCAGTACTTC. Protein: CASSVDYRTYEQYF.

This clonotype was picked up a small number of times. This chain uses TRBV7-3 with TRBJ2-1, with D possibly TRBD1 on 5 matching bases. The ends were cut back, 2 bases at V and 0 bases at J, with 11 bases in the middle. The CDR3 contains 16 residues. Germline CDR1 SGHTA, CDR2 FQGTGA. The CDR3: CASSLVGHSSYNEQFF. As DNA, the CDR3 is TGTGCCAGCAGCTTAGTTGGACACAGCTCCTACAATGAGCAGTTCTTC.

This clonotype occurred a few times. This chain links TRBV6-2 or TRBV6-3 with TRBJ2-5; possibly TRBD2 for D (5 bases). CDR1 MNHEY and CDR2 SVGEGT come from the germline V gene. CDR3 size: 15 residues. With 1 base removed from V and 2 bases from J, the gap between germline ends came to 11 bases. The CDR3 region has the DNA TGTGCCAGCAGTTACTGGCGGGCCGAACAAGAGACCCAGTACTTC. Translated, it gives CASSYWRAEQETQYF.

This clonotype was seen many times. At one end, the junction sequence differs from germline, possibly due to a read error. This CDR3 is CASSVDGGYNEQFF. The CDR3 DNA follows: TGTGCCAGCAGCGTAGATGGGGGGTACAATGAGCAGTTCTTC. The chain has TRBV11-3 and TRBJ2-1, with a weak D call TRBD2 (6 bases). This CDR3 spans 14 amino acids. Germline CDR1 and CDR2: SGHNT and YENEEA.

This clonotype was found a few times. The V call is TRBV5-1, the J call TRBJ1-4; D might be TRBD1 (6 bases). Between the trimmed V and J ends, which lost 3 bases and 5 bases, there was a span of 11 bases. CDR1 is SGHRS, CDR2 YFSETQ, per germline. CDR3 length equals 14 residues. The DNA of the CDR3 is TGCGCCAGCAGCTCCCGGGACACCAATGAAAAACTGTTTTTT. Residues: CASSSRDTNEKLFF.

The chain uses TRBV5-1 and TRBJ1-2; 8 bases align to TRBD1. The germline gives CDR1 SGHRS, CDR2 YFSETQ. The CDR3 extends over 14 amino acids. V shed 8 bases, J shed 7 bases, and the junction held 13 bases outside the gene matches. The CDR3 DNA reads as TGCGCCAGTTTCCCTTATCAGGGGGCCGTTGGCTACACCTTC. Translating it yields CASFPYQGAVGYTF. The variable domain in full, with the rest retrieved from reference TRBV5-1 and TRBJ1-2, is KAGVTQTPRYLIKTRGQQVTLSCSPISGHRSVSWYQQTPGQGLQFLFEYFSETQRNKGNFPGRFSGRQFSNSRSEMNVSTLELGDSALYLCASFPYQGAVGYTFGSGTRLTVV.

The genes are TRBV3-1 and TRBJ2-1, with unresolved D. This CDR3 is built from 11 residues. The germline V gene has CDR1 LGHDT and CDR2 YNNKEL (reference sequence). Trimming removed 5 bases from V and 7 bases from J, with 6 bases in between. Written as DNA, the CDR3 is TGTGCCAGCAGCAGGTGGAATGAGCAGTTCTTC. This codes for CASSRWNEQFF.

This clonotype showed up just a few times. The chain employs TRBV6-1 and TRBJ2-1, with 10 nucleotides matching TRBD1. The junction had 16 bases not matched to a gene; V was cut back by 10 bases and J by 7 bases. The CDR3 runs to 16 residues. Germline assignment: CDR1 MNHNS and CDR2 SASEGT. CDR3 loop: CATPPGRDRGRNEQFF. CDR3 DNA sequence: TGTGCCACCCCACCCGGCCGGGACAGGGGTAGAAATGAGCAGTTCTTC.